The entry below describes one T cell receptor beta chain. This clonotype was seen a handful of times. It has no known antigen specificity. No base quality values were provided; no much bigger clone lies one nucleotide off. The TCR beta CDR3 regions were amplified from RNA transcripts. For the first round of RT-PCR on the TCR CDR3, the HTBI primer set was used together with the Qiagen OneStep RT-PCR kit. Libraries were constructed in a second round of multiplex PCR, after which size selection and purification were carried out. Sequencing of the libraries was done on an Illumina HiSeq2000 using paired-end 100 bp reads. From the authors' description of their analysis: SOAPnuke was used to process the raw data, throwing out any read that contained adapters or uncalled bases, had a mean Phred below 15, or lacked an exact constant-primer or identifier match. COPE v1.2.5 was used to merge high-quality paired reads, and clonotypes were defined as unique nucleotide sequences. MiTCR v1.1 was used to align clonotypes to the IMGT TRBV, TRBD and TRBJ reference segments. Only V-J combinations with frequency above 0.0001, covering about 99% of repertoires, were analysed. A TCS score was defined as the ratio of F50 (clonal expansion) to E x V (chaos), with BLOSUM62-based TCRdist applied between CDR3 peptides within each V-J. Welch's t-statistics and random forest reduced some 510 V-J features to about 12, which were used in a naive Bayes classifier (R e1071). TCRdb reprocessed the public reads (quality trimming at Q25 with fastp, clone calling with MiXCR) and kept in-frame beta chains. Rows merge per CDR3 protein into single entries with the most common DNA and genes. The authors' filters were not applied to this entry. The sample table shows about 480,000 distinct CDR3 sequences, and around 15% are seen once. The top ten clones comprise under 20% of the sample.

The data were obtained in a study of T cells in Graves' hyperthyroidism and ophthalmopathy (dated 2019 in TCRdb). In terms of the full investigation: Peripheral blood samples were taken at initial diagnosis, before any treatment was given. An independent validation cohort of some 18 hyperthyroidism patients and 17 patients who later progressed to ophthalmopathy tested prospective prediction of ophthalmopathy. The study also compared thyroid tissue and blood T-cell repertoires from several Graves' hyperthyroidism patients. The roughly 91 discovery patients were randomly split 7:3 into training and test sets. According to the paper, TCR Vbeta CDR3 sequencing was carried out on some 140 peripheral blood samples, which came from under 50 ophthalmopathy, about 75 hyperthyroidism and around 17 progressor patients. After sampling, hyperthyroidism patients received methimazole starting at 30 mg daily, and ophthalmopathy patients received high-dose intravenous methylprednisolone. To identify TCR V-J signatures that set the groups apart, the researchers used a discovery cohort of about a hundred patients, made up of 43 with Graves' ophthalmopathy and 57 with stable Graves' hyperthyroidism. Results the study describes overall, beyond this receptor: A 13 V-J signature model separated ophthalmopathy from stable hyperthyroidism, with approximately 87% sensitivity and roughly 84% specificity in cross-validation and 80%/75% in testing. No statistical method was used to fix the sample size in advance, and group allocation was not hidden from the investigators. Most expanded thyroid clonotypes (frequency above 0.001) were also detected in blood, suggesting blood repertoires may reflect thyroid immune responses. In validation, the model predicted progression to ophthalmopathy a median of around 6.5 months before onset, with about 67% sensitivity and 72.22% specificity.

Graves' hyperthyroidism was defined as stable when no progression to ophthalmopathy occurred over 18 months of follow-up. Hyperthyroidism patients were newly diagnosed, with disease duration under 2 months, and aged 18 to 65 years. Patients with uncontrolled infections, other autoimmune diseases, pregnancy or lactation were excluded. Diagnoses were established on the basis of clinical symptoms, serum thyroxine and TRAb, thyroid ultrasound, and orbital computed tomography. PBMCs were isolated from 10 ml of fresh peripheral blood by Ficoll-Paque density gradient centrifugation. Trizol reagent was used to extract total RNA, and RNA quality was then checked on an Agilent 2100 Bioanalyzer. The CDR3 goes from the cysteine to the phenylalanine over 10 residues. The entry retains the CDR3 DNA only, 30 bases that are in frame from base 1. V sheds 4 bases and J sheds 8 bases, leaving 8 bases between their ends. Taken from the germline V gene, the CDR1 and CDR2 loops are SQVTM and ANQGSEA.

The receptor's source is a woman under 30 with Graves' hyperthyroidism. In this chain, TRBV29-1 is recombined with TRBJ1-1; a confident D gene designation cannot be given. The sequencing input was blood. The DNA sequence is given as TGCAGCGTTGGTGTCAGCGAAGCTTTCTTT. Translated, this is CSVGVSEAFF. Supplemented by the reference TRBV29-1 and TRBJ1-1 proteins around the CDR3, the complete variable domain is SAVISQKPSRDICQRGTSLTIQCQVDSQVTMMFWYRQQPGQSLTLIATANQGSEATYESGFVIDKFPISRPNLTFSTLTVSNMSPEDSSIYLCSVGVSEAFFGQGTRLTVV.